This TCR beta chain was sequenced for a study of blood T cell repertoires in COVID-19. Study as a whole: Sample material is recorded as cDNA or gDNA derived from T cells, B-cell-depleted T cells, or PBMCs.

J lost 3 bases, V lost 0 bases, and 7 bases had no gene match. Germline V CDR1 and CDR2: SGHRS, YFSETQ. The CDR3 has 17 residues. Sequenced by immunoSEQ multiplex PCR; TCRdb stores in-frame clones only, minus some. The sample holds approximately 100,000 clones, approximately 86% seen once. The chain employs TRBV5-1 and TRBJ1-5; 9 nucleotides align to TRBD1. Input material: peripheral blood. The TCR was taken from a man aged 45-65 years with acute or convalescent COVID-19. CDR3 loop: CASSLGPRDRDNQPQHF. The CDR3 nucleotides are TGCGCCAGCAGCTTGGGACCCCGGGACAGGGACAATCAGCCCCAGCATTTT.